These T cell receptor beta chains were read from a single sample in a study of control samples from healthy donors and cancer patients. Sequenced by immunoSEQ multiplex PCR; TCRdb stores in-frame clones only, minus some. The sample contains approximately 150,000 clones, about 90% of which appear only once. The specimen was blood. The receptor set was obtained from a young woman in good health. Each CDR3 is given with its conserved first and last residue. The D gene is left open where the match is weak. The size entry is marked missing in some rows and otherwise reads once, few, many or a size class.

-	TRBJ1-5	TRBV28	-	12	TGTGCCAGCAATGTCGGAAGTCAGCCCCAGCATTTT	CASNVGSQPQHF
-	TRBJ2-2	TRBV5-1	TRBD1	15	TGCGCCAGCAGCTTGGAGTACAGGGGAACCGGGGAGCTGTTTTTT	CASSLEYRGTGELFF
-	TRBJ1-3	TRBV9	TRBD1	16	TGTGCCAGCAGCCCCCTGGGAGGGGGCAATGGAAACACCATATATTTT	CASSPLGGGNGNTIYF
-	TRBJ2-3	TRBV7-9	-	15	TGTGCCAGCAGCCTGCCGGGAAGCCACCCAGATACGCAGTATTTT	CASSLPGSHPDTQYF
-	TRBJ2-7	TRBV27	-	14	TGTGCCAGCAGTTTTCAGGGATCCTCCTACGAGCAGTACTTC	CASSFQGSSYEQYF
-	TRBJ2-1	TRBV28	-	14	TGTGCCAGCTTCACCCCGAATCGACGCCATGAGCAGTTCTTC	CASFTPNRRHEQFF
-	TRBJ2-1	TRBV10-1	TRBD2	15	TGCGCCAGCAGTGAATGGGCGGGAGTGAAGGGTGAGCAGTTCTTC	CASSEWAGVKGEQFF
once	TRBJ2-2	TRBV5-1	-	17	TGCGCCAGCAGCTCTTTCCCGGAAGCATCGAACGCCGGGGAGCTGTTTTTT	CASSSFPEASNAGELFF
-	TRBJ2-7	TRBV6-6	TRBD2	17	TGTGCCAGCAGTCCTAGACTAGCGGGAGGTCACTCCTACGAGCAGTACTTC	CASSPRLAGGHSYEQYF
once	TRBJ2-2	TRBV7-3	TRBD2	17	TGTGCCAGCAGCCCAACGGGACTAGCGGGAGGGGCCGGGGAGCTGTTTTTT	CASSPTGLAGGAGELFF
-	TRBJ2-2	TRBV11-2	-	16	TGTGCCAGCAGCTTACCCCCGAGAGTAGGAACCGGGGAGCTGTTTTTT	CASSLPPRVGTGELFF
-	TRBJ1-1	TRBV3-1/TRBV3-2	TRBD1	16	TGTGCCAGCAGCCATGTTTACAGGGGGTACGACACTGAAGCTTTCTTT	CASSHVYRGYDTEAFF
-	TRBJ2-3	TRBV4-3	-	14	TGCGCCAGCAGCCAAGGAGGAGGGAGGGATACGCAGTATTTT	CASSQGGGRDTQYF
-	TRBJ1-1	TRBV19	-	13	TGTGCCAGTAGTATAGGGAGGAACACTGAAGCTTTCTTT	CASSIGRNTEAFF
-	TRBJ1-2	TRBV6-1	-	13	TGTGCCAGCAGTGAAAGGTTGAGGGATGGCTACACCTTC	CASSERLRDGYTF
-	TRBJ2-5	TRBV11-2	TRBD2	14	TGTGCCAGCAGCTTAGACCCTAGCGGGTTAACCCAGTACTTC	CASSLDPSGLTQYF
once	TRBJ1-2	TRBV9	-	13	TGTGCCAGCAGCGGACCGTGGGGGGAAGGCTACACCTTC	CASSGPWGEGYTF
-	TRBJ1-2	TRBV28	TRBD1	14	TGTGCCAGCAGACTGTCGGGACAGGTCTATGGCTACACCTTC	CASRLSGQVYGYTF
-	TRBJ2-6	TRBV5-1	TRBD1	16	TGCGCCACTTCGACAGGGGCCCTAACTGGGGCCAACGTCCTGACTTTC	CATSTGALTGANVLTF
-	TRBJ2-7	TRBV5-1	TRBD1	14	TGCGCCAGCAGCTGGGGACAGGCCGCCTACGAGCAGTACTTC	CASSWGQAAYEQYF
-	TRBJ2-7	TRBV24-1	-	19	TGTGCCACCAGTGCATCAGGAAGTTCGGCGAGGGCGGGAACCTACGAGCAGTACTTC	CATSASGSSARAGTYEQYF
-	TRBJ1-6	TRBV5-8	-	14	TGTGCCAGCACCCTCCCATCCTATAATTCACCCCTCCACTTT	CASTLPSYNSPLHF
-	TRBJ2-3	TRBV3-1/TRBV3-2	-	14	TGTGCCAGCAGCCAAGATCCGGGGGCAGATACGCAGTATTTT	CASSQDPGADTQYF
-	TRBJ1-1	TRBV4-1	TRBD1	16	TGCGCCAGCAGCCACGGGGGACAGGGGGCGATGACTGAAGCTTTCTTT	CASSHGGQGAMTEAFF
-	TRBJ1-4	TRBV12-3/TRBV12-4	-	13	TGTGCCAGCAGTTTAGCCCAGGGCTTGAAACTGTTTTTT	CASSLAQGLKLFF
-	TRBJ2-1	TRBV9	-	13	TGTGCCAGCAGCGTAGACCGGACTACTGAGCAGTTCTTC	CASSVDRTTEQFF
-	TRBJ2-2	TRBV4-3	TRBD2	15	TGCGCCAGCAGCACGGGGGGGGCCGGGACCGGGGAGCTGTTTTTT	CASSTGGAGTGELFF
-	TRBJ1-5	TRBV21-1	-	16	TGTGCCAGCAGCGGCCGGGACAGGTGCCCAAATCAGCCCCAGCATTTT	CASSGRDRCPNQPQHF
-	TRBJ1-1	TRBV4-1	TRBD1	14	TGCGCCAGCAGCCAGGGGGACAGTTTAATTGAAGCTTTCTTT	CASSQGDSLIEAFF
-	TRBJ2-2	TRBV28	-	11	TGTGCCAGCAGGCCTCCCGGGGAGCTGTTTTTT	CASRPPGELFF
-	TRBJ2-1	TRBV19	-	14	TGTGCCAGTTCCCTAACCGGGGGAATGAATGAGCAGTTCTTC	CASSLTGGMNEQFF
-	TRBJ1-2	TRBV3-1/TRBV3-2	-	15	TGTGCCAGCAGCCAAGATTCCGGAGGGTTCGATGGCTACACCTTC	CASSQDSGGFDGYTF
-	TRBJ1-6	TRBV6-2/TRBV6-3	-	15	TGTGCCAGCAGCCGCAGGGACGGCCATAATTCACCCCTCCACTTT	CASSRRDGHNSPLHF
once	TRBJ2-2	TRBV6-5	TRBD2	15	TGTGCCAGCAACGGAGCGGGAGGGCCGGGCGGGGAGCTGTTTTTT	CASNGAGGPGGELFF
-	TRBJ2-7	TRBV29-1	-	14	TGCAGCGTTGAAGGTTTGACGGGTTCCTACGAGCAGTACTTC	CSVEGLTGSYEQYF
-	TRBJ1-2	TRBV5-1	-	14	TGCGCCAGCAGCTGGGGATGGGGGAACTATGGCTACACCTTC	CASSWGWGNYGYTF
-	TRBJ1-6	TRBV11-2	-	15	TGTGCCAGCAGCCCCCCCGCAGGGGTGGTTTCACCCCTCCACTTT	CASSPPAGVVSPLHF
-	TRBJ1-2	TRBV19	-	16	TGTGCCAGCCCAACCGGAAGGGTCATTCCTAACTATGGCTACACCTTC	CASPTGRVIPNYGYTF
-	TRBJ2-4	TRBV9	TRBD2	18	TGTGCCAGCAGCGCTGACCCAGCGGGAGGGCCAGCCAAAAACATTCAGTACTTC	CASSADPAGGPAKNIQYF
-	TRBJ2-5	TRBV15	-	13	TGTGCCACCAGCAGAGACCTCCGGGAGACCCAGTACTTC	CATSRDLRETQYF
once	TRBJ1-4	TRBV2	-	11	TGTGCCAGTAGAAGGGGCGAAAAACTGTTTTTT	CASRRGEKLFF
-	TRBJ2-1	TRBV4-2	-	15	TGTGCCAGCAGCCAAGAAGAAACTAGCCCCAGCGAGCAGTTCTTC	CASSQEETSPSEQFF
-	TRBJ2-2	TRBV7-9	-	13	TGTGCCAGCAGCTTAGCGGGTAGCGGGGAGCTGTTTTTT	CASSLAGSGELFF
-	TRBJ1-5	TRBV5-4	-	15	TGTGCCAGCAGCTTGGATGGGAATAGCAATCAGCCCCAGCATTTT	CASSLDGNSNQPQHF
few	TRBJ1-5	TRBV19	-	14	TGTGCCAGTAGTATAGAGGGCATCAATCAGCCCCAGCATTTT	CASSIEGINQPQHF
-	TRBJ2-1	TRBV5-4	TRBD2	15	TGTGCCAGCCGTCGGGCGGGAGGGCTATACAATGAGCAGTTCTTC	CASRRAGGLYNEQFF
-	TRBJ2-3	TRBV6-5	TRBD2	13	TGTGCCAGCAGTTACCCTAGCGGGAGGTTTAAGTATTTT	CASSYPSGRFKYF
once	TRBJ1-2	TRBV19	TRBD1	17	TGTGCCAGTAGTATAGGCACAGGGGGCGACCGCATCGCTGGCTACACCTTC	CASSIGTGGDRIAGYTF
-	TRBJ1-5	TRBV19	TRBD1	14	TGTGCCAGTAGTCTCAGGACAGGGGGCGACCCCCAGCATTTT	CASSLRTGGDPQHF
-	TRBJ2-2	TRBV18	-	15	TGTGCCAGCTCACCACAACCCCAAGGGACCGGGGAGCTGTTTTTT	CASSPQPQGTGELFF
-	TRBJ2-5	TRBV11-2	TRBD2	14	TGTGCCAGCAGCTTGGGACTAGCGGGAGAGACCCAGTACTTC	CASSLGLAGETQYF
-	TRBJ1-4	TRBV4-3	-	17	TGCGCCAGTTCCGGGGGGTTCGGGTTTGCAACTAATGAAAAACTGTTTTTT	CASSGGFGFATNEKLFF
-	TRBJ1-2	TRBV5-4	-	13	TGTGCCAGCAGCTTTGGCAGCCACTATGGCTACACCTTC	CASSFGSHYGYTF
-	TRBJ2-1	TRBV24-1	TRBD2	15	TGTGCCACCAGTCGCGGTGCGGGAGGGCCGAATGAGCAGTTCTTC	CATSRGAGGPNEQFF
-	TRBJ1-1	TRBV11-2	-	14	TGTGCCAGCAGCTTAGTCCCAGAATCCCAAGAAGCTTTCTTT	CASSLVPESQEAFF
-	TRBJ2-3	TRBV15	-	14	TGTGCCACCAGCGCCCTCGGTAGCACAGATACGCAGTATTTT	CATSALGSTDTQYF
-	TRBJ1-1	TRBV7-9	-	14	TGTGCCAGCAGCTTATGGCAGTCGAACACTGAAGCTTTCTTT	CASSLWQSNTEAFF
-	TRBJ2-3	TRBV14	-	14	TGTGCCAGCAGCCAATGGGGACTTTCCGAAACGCAGTATTTT	CASSQWGLSETQYF
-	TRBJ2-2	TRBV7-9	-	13	TGTGCCAGCAGCTTATTCGAGGCCGGGGAGCTGTTTTTT	CASSLFEAGELFF